This is a list of T cell receptor beta chains from one sample in a study of OX40 agonist ivuxolimab in advanced cancers. The protocol was immunoSEQ multiplex PCR, while the TCRdb copy is restricted to in-frame clones and leaves out a portion. The sample has approximately 27,000 clones, around three quarters seen once. The material sequenced was CD4+ or CD8+ T cells sorted from blood, taken in a trial of the OX40 agonist ivuxolimab. The receptors come from an adult with an advanced solid tumor such as melanoma, head and neck, liver or kidney cancer. Both conserved end residues are part of each CDR3. D genes are given only for firm matches. Expanded clones get a size class; other rows say once, few or many, or leave the size out.

abundance,j_gene,v_gene,d_gene,CDR3aa,CDR3nt
NA,TRBJ2-2,TRBV4-1,NA,CASSQGTVNTGELFF,TGCGCCAGCAGCCAAGGGACGGTGAACACCGGGGAGCTGTTTTTT
once,TRBJ2-3,TRBV6-5,NA,CASSYSLEGGADTQYF,TGTGCCAGCAGTTACTCACTCGAGGGGGGGGCAGATACGCAGTATTTT
NA,TRBJ1-6,TRBV6-1,TRBD1,CASRGVTGEGSPLHF,TGTGCCAGCAGGGGGGTAACAGGGGAGGGATCACCCCTCCACTTT
NA,TRBJ2-1,TRBV15,NA,CATSLGPGTYNEQFF,TGTGCCACCAGCCTCGGACCGGGAACCTACAATGAGCAGTTCTTC
NA,TRBJ1-2,TRBV5-1,TRBD1,CASSRTGADGYTF,TGCGCCAGCAGCCGGACAGGGGCAGACGGCTACACCTTC
NA,TRBJ1-5,TRBV10-3,TRBD1,CAISDVDHKTGPRDQPQHF,TGTGCCATCAGTGACGTCGACCACAAGACAGGGCCTAGAGATCAGCCCCAGCATTTT
NA,TRBJ1-1,TRBV20-1,NA,CSARRSGEAFF,TGCAGTGCTAGACGAAGCGGTGAAGCTTTCTTT
NA,TRBJ1-2,TRBV4-2,NA,CASSQDPGTANYGYTF,TGTGCCAGCAGCCAAGACCCCGGGACGGCTAACTATGGCTACACCTTC
NA,TRBJ1-5,TRBV19,NA,CASRAGVVNQPQHF,TGTGCCAGTAGAGCAGGGGTAGTAAATCAGCCCCAGCATTTT
few,TRBJ1-2,TRBV6-1,NA,CASSDGGNYGYTF,TGTGCCAGCAGTGACGGGGGGAACTATGGCTACACCTTC
NA,TRBJ1-1,TRBV28,NA,CASNGSPNTEAFF,TGTGCCAGCAATGGATCCCCGAACACTGAAGCTTTCTTT
NA,TRBJ1-5,TRBV25-1,NA,CASSESVFNQPQHF,TGTGCCAGCAGTGAATCCGTGTTCAATCAGCCCCAGCATTTT
few,TRBJ1-3,TRBV5-1,TRBD1,CASSSQTGRNTIYF,TGCGCCAGCAGCTCACAGACAGGGAGAAACACCATATATTTT
once,TRBJ1-1,TRBV28,TRBD1,CASIQTGGSLLNTEAFF,TGTGCCAGCATCCAGACAGGGGGCTCCTTATTGAACACTGAAGCTTTCTTT
NA,TRBJ2-2,TRBV5-6,NA,CASSLPGANTGELFF,TGTGCCAGCAGCTTGCCAGGGGCGAACACCGGGGAGCTGTTTTTT
NA,TRBJ2-5,TRBV7-9,NA,CASSLRTDKETQYF,TGTGCCAGCAGCTTAAGAACAGACAAAGAGACCCAGTACTTC
NA,TRBJ2-7,TRBV30,TRBD1,CAWSSQTGQRPSYEQYF,TGTGCCTGGAGTTCCCAGACGGGACAGAGACCATCCTACGAGCAGTACTTC
once,TRBJ2-7,TRBV29-1,NA,CSVEGDLYEQYF,TGCAGCGTTGAGGGGGATCTGTACGAGCAGTACTTC
once,TRBJ1-2,TRBV7-3,TRBD1,CASSLKRTGDGYTF,TGTGCCAGCAGCTTAAAGAGGACAGGGGATGGCTACACCTTC
NA,TRBJ1-5,TRBV9,NA,CASSVGRGNQPQHF,TGTGCCAGCAGCGTGGGCAGGGGCAATCAGCCCCAGCATTTT
NA,TRBJ1-5,TRBV19,TRBD1,CASRTGVYQPQHF,TGTGCCAGTAGAACAGGGGTTTATCAGCCCCAGCATTTT
NA,TRBJ2-2,TRBV29-1,NA,CSVDSGNTGELFF,TGCAGCGTTGACTCAGGAAACACCGGGGAGCTGTTTTTT
NA,TRBJ2-1,TRBV5-4,TRBD2,CASRIRTSGAYNEQFF,TGTGCCAGCAGAATACGGACTAGCGGGGCCTACAATGAGCAGTTCTTC
NA,TRBJ1-6,TRBV6-1,TRBD1,CASSARQGDNSPLHF,TGTGCCAGCAGTGCCCGACAGGGGGATAATTCACCCCTCCACTTT
NA,TRBJ2-3,TRBV4-1,NA,CASTPLEGWVTDTQYF,TGCGCCAGCACCCCACTCGAGGGCTGGGTGACAGATACGCAGTATTTT
NA,TRBJ1-2,TRBV29-1,NA,CSVEEISNYGYTF,TGCAGCGTTGAAGAGATTTCTAACTATGGCTACACCTTC
few,TRBJ1-2,TRBV7-9,TRBD1,CASSSTGATISYTF,TGTGCCAGCAGCTCGACAGGGGCCACTATAAGCTACACCTTC
NA,TRBJ1-5,TRBV28,NA,CASSFEVLGGGQPQHF,TGTGCCAGCAGTTTTGAGGTTCTAGGGGGGGGTCAGCCCCAGCATTTT
NA,TRBJ1-1,TRBV27,NA,CASSLYPGMNTEAFF,TGTGCCAGCAGTTTATATCCGGGCATGAACACTGAAGCTTTCTTT
NA,TRBJ1-1,TRBV4-2,NA,CASSQAGATETEAFF,TGTGCCAGCAGCCAAGCCGGGGCCACCGAAACTGAAGCTTTCTTT
NA,TRBJ2-7,TRBV5-1,NA,CASRQEYEQYF,TGCGCCAGCAGACAAGAATACGAGCAGTACTTC
NA,TRBJ2-7,TRBV27,TRBD1,CASSSGQGIYEQYF,TGTGCCAGCAGTTCGGGACAGGGGATCTACGAGCAGTACTTC
NA,TRBJ2-2,TRBV10-3,NA,CAISGTVNTGELFF,TGTGCCATCAGCGGGACTGTGAACACCGGGGAGCTGTTTTTT
NA,TRBJ2-3,TRBV5-5,NA,CASSHDRPDTQYF,TGTGCCAGCAGCCATGACAGGCCAGATACGCAGTATTTT
once,TRBJ2-7,TRBV11-3,NA,CASSLAGRDSEQYF,TGTGCCAGCAGCTTAGCCGGTAGGGACTCCGAGCAGTACTTC
NA,TRBJ1-1,TRBV5-1,TRBD1,CASSLARGQGSRTEAFF,TGCGCCAGCAGCTTGGCTAGGGGACAGGGTTCGAGGACTGAAGCTTTCTTT
NA,TRBJ1-1,TRBV5-4,NA,CASSSDLNTEAFF,TGTGCCAGCAGTTCGGACCTTAACACTGAAGCTTTCTTT
NA,TRBJ1-2,TRBV18,NA,CASSPEGFPYGYTF,TGTGCCAGCTCACCGGAGGGATTCCCCTATGGCTACACCTTC
NA,TRBJ1-1,TRBV18,TRBD1,CASSRGQGNTEAFF,TGTGCCAGCTCACGGGGACAGGGGAACACTGAAGCTTTCTTT
NA,TRBJ2-7,TRBV29-1,TRBD1,CSVVLGDSISYEQYF,TGCAGCGTTGTACTTGGGGACAGTATCTCCTACGAGCAGTACTTC
NA,TRBJ1-1,TRBV11-2,NA,CASSLGFGLMNTEAFF,TGTGCCAGCAGCTTAGGATTCGGATTGATGAACACTGAAGCTTTCTTT
NA,TRBJ1-3,TRBV6-5,TRBD1,CASSPGGNTIYF,TGTGCCAGCAGTCCAGGGGGGAACACCATATATTTT